The clone carrying this T cell receptor (beta chain) is classed as medium-sized. Its antigen is currently unknown. The CDR3 is made up of 14 amino acids. Looked up from germline, CDR1 is SGHNT and CDR2 is YENEEA. V dropped 3 bases and J dropped 3 bases, with 10 bases sitting between them. Each library started from about 15 ng of total RNA using the QIAseq Immune Repertoire TCR panel. MiXCR, applied by TCRdb to the reads, yields one record per CDR3 protein. The sample comprises about 240 distinct CDR3 sequences, 10% to 15% of which are singletons, and 60% to 70% rests with the top ten. The sample comes from a study of circulating CD8 cells and anti-PD-1 response in melanoma. Overall study: Of roughly 13 patients, seven got anti-PD-1 first and six had prior therapy. Study observations and caveats: Diversity ranked highest in DNEG and lowest in TIGIT subsets. Clonotype sharing was highest between DPOS and TIGIT subsets.

Four subsets defined by PD-1 and/or TIGIT were sorted from live CD3+CD8+TCRalphabeta+ cells. The clonotype comes from a human donor with melanoma. The chain links TRBV11-3 to TRBJ2-3; D remains ambiguous. The sequencing used CD8+ T cells from PBMCs, collected at baseline or after one month of anti-PD-1 therapy (not recorded which). CDR3 nucleotides: TGTGCCAGCAGCTTTTTGTTGGGAACAGATACGCAGTATTTT. Its protein product is CASSFLLGTDTQYF.